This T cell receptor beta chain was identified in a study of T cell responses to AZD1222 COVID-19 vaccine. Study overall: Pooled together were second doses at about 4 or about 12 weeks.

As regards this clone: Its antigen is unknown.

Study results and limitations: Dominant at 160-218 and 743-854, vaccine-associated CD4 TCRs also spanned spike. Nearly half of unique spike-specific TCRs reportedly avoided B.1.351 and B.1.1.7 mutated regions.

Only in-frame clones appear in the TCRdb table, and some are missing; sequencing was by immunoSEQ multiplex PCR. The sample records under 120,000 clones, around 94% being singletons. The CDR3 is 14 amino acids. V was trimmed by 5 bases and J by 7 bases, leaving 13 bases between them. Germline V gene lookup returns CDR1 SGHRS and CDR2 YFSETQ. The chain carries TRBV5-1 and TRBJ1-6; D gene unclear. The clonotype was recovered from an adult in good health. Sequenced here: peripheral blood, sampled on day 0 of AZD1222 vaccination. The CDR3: CASRGGSMNSPLHF. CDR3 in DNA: TGCGCCAGCAGGGGAGGGTCCATGAATTCACCCCTCCACTTT. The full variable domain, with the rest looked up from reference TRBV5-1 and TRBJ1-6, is KAGVTQTPRYLIKTRGQQVTLSCSPISGHRSVSWYQQTPGQGLQFLFEYFSETQRNKGNFPGRFSGRQFSNSRSEMNVSTLELGDSALYLCASRGGSMNSPLHFGNGTRLTVT.